The clone carrying this T cell receptor beta chain was observed a handful of times. The source of the sample is a study of blood T cell repertoires in COVID-19. Sequenced by immunoSEQ multiplex PCR; TCRdb stores in-frame clones only, minus some. The sample includes roughly 140,000 clones, 76% of them seen just once. From germline, CDR1 is SGDLS and CDR2 YYNGEE. V lost 5 bases to trimming and J lost 8 bases, with 19 bases between them. This CDR3 comprises 14 residues. Sequencing input: peripheral blood. The chain couples TRBV9 to TRBJ1-2; the D gene is possibly TRBD1 (5 bases). This TCR came from a woman older than 75 with acute or convalescent COVID-19. The chain's CDR3 is CASRSTVRSWGYTF. The CDR3 coding sequence is TGTGCCAGCAGATCGACAGTGCGATCTTGGGGCTACACCTTC.